These T cell receptor beta chains were read from a single sample in a study of T cell repertoires in cytomegalovirus infection. TCRdb independently ran MiXCR on the reads; one entry per CDR3 protein. The table shows 200,000 to 250,000 distinct CDR3 sequences, with about 12% occurring only once. Sequencing input: PBMCs. Receptors were obtained from a human donor in good health (CMV status not recorded). Some clones in this sample may be carry-over from other donors' samples. CDR3s include the opening cysteine and the closing phenylalanine or tryptophan. The order of the fields is V gene, D gene, clone size, J gene, CDR3 protein, CDR3 DNA. A D gene is named only where the DNA matches it firmly. Some rows mark clone size as missing; the rest say once, few, many or name a class of expanded clone.

v_gene: TRBV7-9; d_gene: TRBD2; abundance: few; j_gene: TRBJ2-7; CDR3aa: CASSPSGTNGREQYF; CDR3nt: TGTGCCAGCAGCCCATCCGGGACTAACGGACGCGAGCAGTACTTC
v_gene: TRBV6-1; d_gene: .; abundance: many; j_gene: TRBJ2-2; CDR3aa: CASSERTSNTGELFF; CDR3nt: TGTGCCAGCAGTGAGCGGACATCGAACACCGGGGAGCTGTTTTTT
v_gene: TRBV11-2; d_gene: .; abundance: many; j_gene: TRBJ2-7; CDR3aa: CASSLVGQNEQYF; CDR3nt: TGTGCCAGCAGCCTAGTCGGACAGAACGAGCAGTACTTC
v_gene: TRBV6-2/TRBV6-3; d_gene: TRBD2; abundance: few; j_gene: TRBJ2-3; CDR3aa: CASSRGGRATGDTQYF; CDR3nt: TGTGCCAGCAGTAGGGGCGGGAGGGCCACGGGAGATACGCAGTATTTT
v_gene: TRBV6-5; d_gene: .; abundance: .; j_gene: TRBJ1-6; CDR3aa: CASRLRGGGNSPLHF; CDR3nt: TGTGCCAGCAGATTACGAGGGGGGGGTAATTCACCCCTCCACTTT
v_gene: TRBV11-3; d_gene: .; abundance: .; j_gene: TRBJ2-7; CDR3aa: CASSFEATVFYEQYF; CDR3nt: TGTGCCAGCAGCTTCGAAGCCACGGTTTTTTACGAGCAGTACTTC
v_gene: TRBV20-1; d_gene: .; abundance: few; j_gene: TRBJ1-3; CDR3aa: CSARDPRGDGNTIYF; CDR3nt: TGCAGTGCTAGAGACCCGCGGGGCGATGGAAACACCATATATTTT
v_gene: TRBV5-1; d_gene: .; abundance: .; j_gene: TRBJ1-1; CDR3aa: CASSFLTGNTEAFF; CDR3nt: TGCGCCAGCAGCTTCCTGACAGGGAACACTGAAGCTTTCTTT
v_gene: TRBV6-2/TRBV6-3; d_gene: TRBD1; abundance: many; j_gene: TRBJ2-2; CDR3aa: CASSFQGASTGELFF; CDR3nt: TGTGCCAGCAGTTTTCAGGGGGCTAGCACCGGGGAGCTGTTTTTT
v_gene: TRBV6-2/TRBV6-3; d_gene: .; abundance: .; j_gene: TRBJ1-1; CDR3aa: CATVDRRGWTEAFF; CDR3nt: TGTGCCACCGTCGATCGGCGGGGATGGACTGAAGCTTTCTTT
v_gene: TRBV15; d_gene: .; abundance: once; j_gene: TRBJ1-3; CDR3aa: CATSRQGPGGNTIYF; CDR3nt: TGTGCCACCAGCAGGCAGGGCCCGGGGGGAAACACCATATATTTT
v_gene: TRBV28; d_gene: TRBD1; abundance: many; j_gene: TRBJ1-1; CDR3aa: CASFNAGQGNTEAFF; CDR3nt: TGTGCCAGTTTTAACGCGGGACAGGGGAACACTGAAGCTTTCTTT
v_gene: TRBV5-6; d_gene: .; abundance: many; j_gene: TRBJ2-3; CDR3aa: CASSRPSGSDTQYF; CDR3nt: TGTGCCAGCAGCCGCCCCTCGGGGTCAGATACGCAGTATTTT
v_gene: TRBV20-1; d_gene: TRBD1; abundance: once; j_gene: TRBJ2-2; CDR3aa: CSASRDRDTGELFF; CDR3nt: TGCAGTGCTAGCCGGGACAGGGACACCGGGGAGCTGTTTTTT
v_gene: TRBV7-2; d_gene: .; abundance: .; j_gene: TRBJ2-3; CDR3aa: CASSFESTSRTDTQYF; CDR3nt: TGTGCCAGCAGCTTCGAGAGTACTAGCCGCACAGATACGCAGTATTTT
v_gene: TRBV14; d_gene: .; abundance: .; j_gene: TRBJ1-1; CDR3aa: CASSQVSVGGSEAFF; CDR3nt: TGTGCCAGCAGCCAGGTTTCGGTTGGGGGGTCTGAAGCTTTCTTT
v_gene: TRBV7-3; d_gene: .; abundance: few; j_gene: TRBJ1-6; CDR3aa: CASSRGRTNNSPLHF; CDR3nt: TGTGCCAGCAGCCGCGGACGGACCAATAATTCACCCCTCCACTTT
v_gene: TRBV10-3; d_gene: TRBD1; abundance: few; j_gene: TRBJ2-2; CDR3aa: CAASLGTDPNTGELFF; CDR3nt: TGTGCCGCTTCACTCGGGACAGATCCGAACACCGGGGAGCTGTTTTTT
v_gene: TRBV6-5; d_gene: TRBD2; abundance: many; j_gene: TRBJ2-3; CDR3aa: CASSYSLTSGYTDTQYF; CDR3nt: TGTGCCAGCAGTTACTCCCTGACTAGCGGTTACACAGATACGCAGTATTTT
v_gene: TRBV7-6; d_gene: .; abundance: many; j_gene: TRBJ1-6; CDR3aa: CASSLGMGNNSPLHF; CDR3nt: TGTGCCAGCAGCTTAGGTATGGGGAATAATTCACCCCTCCACTTT
v_gene: TRBV7-9; d_gene: TRBD1; abundance: few; j_gene: TRBJ1-5; CDR3aa: CASSLASRGLNQPQHF; CDR3nt: TGTGCCAGCAGCTTAGCGTCCAGGGGGCTTAATCAGCCCCAGCATTTT
v_gene: TRBV7-9; d_gene: .; abundance: many; j_gene: TRBJ1-5; CDR3aa: CASSLASTAQPQHF; CDR3nt: TGTGCCAGCAGCTTAGCGTCTACTGCTCAGCCCCAGCATTTT
v_gene: TRBV5-1; d_gene: .; abundance: many; j_gene: TRBJ1-5; CDR3aa: CASSLEAADSNQPQHF; CDR3nt: TGCGCCAGCAGCTTGGAGGCGGCGGATAGCAATCAGCCCCAGCATTTT